This TCR beta chain comes out of a study of blood T cell repertoires in COVID-19. The CDR3 runs 16 residues. Germline V lookup: CDR1 KGHSH, CDR2 LQKENI. V was pared by 6 bases and J by 4 bases, with 19 bases between. In its sample, this clone was seen a few times. Sequencing used immunoSEQ multiplex PCR; TCRdb keeps in-frame clones, though not all of them. The sample includes 150,000 to 200,000 clones, roughly nine tenths seen only once; the top ten take about 3.5%. The sequencing sample was made of peripheral blood. The J gene is TRBJ1-3, the V gene TRBV18; D perhaps matches TRBD1 (5 bases). The TCR sequence derives from a man between 65 and 80 years old with acute or convalescent COVID-19. The CDR3: CASSITQTGRGNTIYF. The DNA of the CDR3 is TGTGCCAGCTCCATTACCCAAACAGGCCGGGGAAACACCATATATTTT.